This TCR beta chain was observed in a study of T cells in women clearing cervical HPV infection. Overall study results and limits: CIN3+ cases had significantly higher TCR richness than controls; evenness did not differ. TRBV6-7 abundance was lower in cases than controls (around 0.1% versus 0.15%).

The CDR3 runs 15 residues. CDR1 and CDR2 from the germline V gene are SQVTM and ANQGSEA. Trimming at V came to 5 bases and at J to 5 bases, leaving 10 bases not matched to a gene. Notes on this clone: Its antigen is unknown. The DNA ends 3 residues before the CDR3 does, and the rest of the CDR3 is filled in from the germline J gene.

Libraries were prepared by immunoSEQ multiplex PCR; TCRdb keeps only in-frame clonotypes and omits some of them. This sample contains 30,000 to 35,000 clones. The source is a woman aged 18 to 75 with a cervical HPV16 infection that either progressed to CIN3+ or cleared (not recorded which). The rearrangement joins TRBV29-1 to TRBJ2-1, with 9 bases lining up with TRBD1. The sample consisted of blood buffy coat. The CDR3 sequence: CSVWDRDRVHNEQFF. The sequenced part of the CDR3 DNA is TGCAGCGTTTGGGACCGGGACAGGGTGCACAATGAG.